What follows describes a single T cell receptor (beta chain). Its specific antigen is unknown. No base quality information exists; no much larger clone differs at one position. This entry belongs to a study of shared clonotypes between healthy human individuals (dated by TCRdb to 2020 to 2021). For the wider study: A couple of women and a few men aged 18 to 49 years were included in the cohort. For each donor, three plates each were used for CD4 naive and CD4 memory, two plates were used for CD8 naive, and one plate was used for CD8 memory. The study deeply sequenced blood TCR repertoires of five healthy adults to estimate repertoire size and the extent of clonotype sharing between individuals. Libraries were prepared and TCR repertoires were sequenced by different laboratories using diverse techniques, in order to increase sequencing depth and limit assay-specific biases. Per donor, leukapheresis produced somewhere between about 0.9 and 9.5 billion PBMCs.

TCR CDR3 regions were amplified from genomic DNA by multiplex PCR using the deep immunoSEQ assay. Genomic DNA extracted from each cell subset was distributed evenly over all wells of several immunoSEQ 96-well plates, and each plate served as one replicate. Each replicate PCR for sorted subsets received 200 ng genomic DNA, equal to about 30,000 T cell genomes. Purified libraries were quantified with a Qubit 3.0 fluorometer, sized on a Bioanalyzer 2100, and re-quantified with the KAPA Library Quantification kit. Every immunoSEQ 96-well plate was sequenced on a separate single-read 150-cycle Illumina NextSeq 550 flow cell. Per the source publication's procedure: The immunoSEQ output contained only junctional sequences without quality scores, so filtering could not match that applied to full-length reads. Sequences were annotated with PyIR, a Python wrapper for IgBLAST v1.9, using IMGT germline references to assign V/J genes and CDR3. Reads were removed for weak V/J assignments (E-value above 1e-6), missing CDR3, stop codons, out-of-frame junctions, or ambiguous translated residues. A V3J clonotype was defined by an identical inferred V gene, J gene, and CDR3 amino acid sequence. Percentage overlap between repertoires was computed as shared unique clonotypes divided by the size of the smaller repertoire. Repertoire richness was assessed with RTK rarefaction, the Chao1 estimator, and Recon v2.1 estimates of unobserved clonotypes. OLGA was used to compute generation probabilities for all TCRbeta clonotypes that the gDNA method yielded from a few donors. TCRdb carries this immuneACCESS record with in-frame sequences only. Its versions omit some clonotypes, under half of them owing to an unresolved V gene in the studies checked, with the rest unexplained. V and J calls plus clone size are reproduced from that table; the DNA served to infer D and trimming. The sample table records 1,400,000 or so clones; approximately 98.5% of these occur just once. Around 0.33% of the sample is in the top ten clones.

Donors were healthy HIV-negative adults with no recently reported acute infections or vaccinations. Every donor was a Caucasian adult living in Nashville, Tennessee, USA. Magnetic negative selection was used to enrich CD4+ T cells, after which naive cells were positively selected on CD45RA and the negative fraction became the memory subset. Blood was obtained by leukapheresis, after which PBMCs were separated by Ficoll-Histopaque density gradient centrifugation and cryopreserved in liquid nitrogen vapor phase. Analytical flow cytometry was used to check the purity and quantity of each magnetically sorted T cell population. From each sorted fraction, genomic DNA was isolated and quantified by UV absorbance on a Nanodrop 2000c. The CDR3 runs 16 residues from the cysteine to the phenylalanine. Only CDR3 DNA is held: 48 bases, read in frame from base 1. V trim: 6 bases; J trim: 9 bases; unmatched bases: 10. Based on the germline V gene, the CDR1 and CDR2 sequences are SNHLY and FYNNEI.

The paper's findings and limits, for the study overall: Compared with non-shared clonotypes, clonotypes shared by all four sorted-subset donors had higher generation probabilities. When several donors were compared, the shared fraction of clonotypes was roughly 4.8% for naive CD4, over 3% for naive CD8, more than 2% for memory CD4, and 0.3% to 0.5% for memory CD8. Based on pairwise subsampling, the degree of clonotype sharing among donors was expected to be affected by sequencing depth. Larger estimated clonotype richness was generally found for naive subsets than for memory subsets. Sampling was restricted to blood, and TCR repertoires in tissue are likely to differ from TCR repertoires in blood. Incomplete sequencing was indicated by rarefaction of sorted-subset datasets, despite the large sequencing depth. Because the study included a small number of donors, the genetic and exposure-history diversity represented was limited.

The source is a man aged 25-45 years in good health. The sample comprised naive CD4+ T cells sorted from blood. This specimen's cell subset or site label, per the study, means: CD45RA+ positively selected. The rearranged segments are TRBV2 and TRBJ2-1, with 14 central nucleotides matching TRBD2. The CDR3 here reads CASREGLAGVSTEQFF. Read as DNA, the sequence is TGTGCCAGCAGGGAGGGACTAGCGGGAGTTTCAACTGAGCAGTTCTTC.